The 12 T cell receptor beta chains below come from one sample, sequenced in a study of control samples from healthy donors and cancer patients. The assay was immunoSEQ multiplex PCR, and TCRdb's table has in-frame clones only and misses some. The sample includes 70,000 or so clones, under 90% seen only once; the top ten take under 20%. Specimen: PBMCs. The receptors originated from a man aged 55 to 70 with lung cancer.

The chain combines TRBV11-3 with TRBJ2-5; TRBD2 matches at 8 bases. The CDR3 is made up of 17 amino acids. The ends lost 5 bases at V and 7 bases at J; junction bases unmatched: 18. Germline V gives CDR1 SGHNT, CDR2 YENEEA. The CDR3 nucleotides are TGTGCCAGCAGCCTGGCGGGTACCGGGGGGGCTTCCGGGACCCAGTACTTC. It specifies CASSLAGTGGASGTQYF.

V usage is TRBV4-2 and J usage is TRBJ1-3; 7 bases are shared with TRBD1. V was clipped by 4 bases and J by 14 bases; unmatched bases: 5. The CDR3 spans 11 residues. Germline lookup yields CDR1 LGHNA and CDR2 YNFKEQ. The CDR3 coding sequence is TGTGCCAGCAGCCGGACAGGTCCACTATATTTT. Translation: CASSRTGPLYF.

The chain has TRBV11-2 and TRBJ2-2, with 8 bases lining up with TRBD1. Germline V CDR1 and CDR2: SGHAT, FQNNGV. The J segment lost 4 bases and the V segment lost 4 bases, leaving 2 bases of the junction unmatched. This CDR3 comprises 14 residues. This CDR3 is CASSSGQGTGELFF. Here the CDR3 DNA reads TGTGCCAGCAGCTCCGGACAGGGCACCGGGGAGCTGTTTTTT.

The V and J genes are TRBV25-1 and TRBJ1-5; 8 bases fit TRBD1. J lost 5 bases, V lost 6 bases, and 3 bases had no gene match. CDR3 length: 13 residues. Germline lookup yields CDR1 MGHDK and CDR2 SYGVNS. The chain's CDR3 is CASRGQDYQPQHF. In DNA form, the CDR3 reads TGTGCCAGCAGGGGACAGGACTATCAGCCCCAGCATTTT.

This clone was seen once. The chain couples TRBV7-9 to TRBJ2-7, with D hard to call. V lost 5 bases to trimming and J lost 2 bases, with 10 bases between them. The V gene's germline CDR1 is SEHNR and CDR2 FQNEAQ (reference sequence). The CDR3 covers 13 residues. CDR3 sequence reads: CASSKRQTYEQYF. CDR3 coding DNA: TGTGCCAGCAGCAAGAGGCAAACCTACGAGCAGTACTTC.

The chain combines TRBV10-2 with TRBJ2-2; unclear D gene. This CDR3 spans 12 amino acids. Trimming cost V 5 bases and J 3 bases, with 4 bases left between them. From germline, CDR1 is WSHSY and CDR2 SAAADI. The CDR3 coding sequence is TGCGCCAGCAGTTTCTACACCGGGGAGCTGTTTTTT. This encodes CASSFYTGELFF.

J is TRBJ1-3 and V is TRBV18, with D possibly being TRBD1 (5 bases). Per germline, CDR1 KGHSH and CDR2 LQKENI. CDR3 length: 14 residues. V was shortened by 4 bases and J by 0 bases, with 7 bases between the two germline ends. CDR3 coding DNA: TGTGCCAGCTCACTAGACAGCTCTGGAAACACCATATATTTT. This translates into CASSLDSSGNTIYF.

The gene calls are TRBV5-1 and TRBJ2-3, with TRBD1 as a possible D gene (6 bases). CDR3 length: 13 residues. Trimming removed 3 bases at V and 4 bases at J, with 9 bases between. Germline V gene lookup returns CDR1 SGHRS and CDR2 YFSETQ. CDR3 in amino acids: CASSSQGADTQYF. CDR3 nucleotides: TGCGCCAGCAGCTCACAGGGCGCAGATACGCAGTATTTT.

This clone turned up a few times. One junction end disagrees with the germline gene, perhaps due to a read error. Different DNA sequences within this sample yield the same CDR3. The V call is TRBV27, the J call TRBJ2-2; 9 nucleotides line up with TRBD2. CDR3 length: 17 residues. The germline V gene encodes CDR1 MNHEY and CDR2 SMNVEV (reference sequence). The CDR3: CPSSSQTRGGRTGELFF. CDR3 nucleotide sequence: TGCCCCAGCAGTTCACAAACGCGGGGGGGCCGGACCGGGGAGCTGTTTTTT.

Only a few counts were recorded for this clone. The rearrangement joins TRBV18 to TRBJ1-3; D is uncertain. CDR1 is KGHSH, CDR2 LQKENI, per germline. This CDR3 is 13 amino acids long. Trimming cost V 5 bases and J 0 bases, with 5 bases left between them. The CDR3 nucleotides read TGTGCCAGCTCATCAAACTCTGGAAACACCATATATTTT. This gives the protein CASSSNSGNTIYF.

This chain connects TRBV5-6 to TRBJ2-2; D is possibly TRBD1 (5 bases). Germline V lookup: CDR1 SGHDT, CDR2 YYEEEE. The CDR3 covers 15 residues. The germline V and J ends were trimmed by 1 base and 1 base, with 8 bases remaining between them. The CDR3 protein is CASSLNRLNTGELFF. CDR3 nucleotides: TGTGCCAGCAGCTTGAACAGGCTGAACACCGGGGAGCTGTTTTTT.

The chain has TRBV5-5 and TRBJ1-1; 8 bases line up with TRBD1. Germline CDR1 is SGHKS and CDR2 is YYEKEE (reference sequence). The CDR3 is 15 amino acids. V was pared by 2 bases and J by 3 bases, with 6 bases of the junction left unmatched. Here the CDR3 reads CASSFSRGRDTEAFF. CDR3 nucleotide sequence: TGTGCCAGCAGCTTCTCCAGGGGGCGCGACACTGAAGCTTTCTTT.